One sample yielded the 9 T cell receptor beta chains listed below, sequenced in a study of T cell responses to AZD1222 COVID-19 vaccine. The repertoire was sequenced with immunoSEQ multiplex PCR; TCRdb's copy has only in-frame clones and lacks some. This table has 140,000 or so clones, 89% appearing once. The source material was peripheral blood, sampled 28 days after the second AZD1222 dose. The receptors shown here come from an adult who received the AZD1222 COVID-19 vaccine.

The chain joins TRBV2 to TRBJ2-1; TRBD2 agrees at 12 bases. CDR3 length: 15 residues. With 5 bases clipped from V and 6 bases from J, the junction kept 5 bases outside the gene matches. Germline-derived CDR1 and CDR2 are SNHLY and FYNNEI. CDR3 loop: CASSLTSGSANEQFF. CDR3 bases: TGTGCCAGCAGTTTGACTAGCGGGAGTGCCAATGAGCAGTTCTTC.

The chain uses TRBV5-1 and TRBJ2-7; 8 bases are shared with TRBD1. The germline V gene has CDR1 SGHRS and CDR2 YFSETQ. The CDR3 totals 12 residues. The junction had 2 bases not matched to a gene; V was cut back by 4 bases and J by 5 bases. The CDR3 DNA follows: TGCGCCAGCAGCGTGGACAGGGACGAGCAGTACTTC. Protein: CASSVDRDEQYF.

This clone was seen just once. The V call is TRBV2, the J call TRBJ2-5; D gene unclear. There are 14 residues in the CDR3. V lost 3 bases to trimming and J lost 2 bases, with 10 bases between them. The germline CDR1 and CDR2 sequences are SNHLY and FYNNEI. The CDR3 bases are TGTGCCAGCAGTGATATGGCAGATCAAGAGACCCAGTACTTC. It codes for CASSDMADQETQYF.

The CDR3 spells CASSITSGRSYEQYF. In nucleotides, the CDR3 is TGTGCCAGCAGCATTACTAGCGGGAGATCCTACGAGCAGTACTTC. The V call is TRBV7-8, the J call TRBJ2-7; TRBD2 matches at 11 bases. Germline values: CDR1 SGHVS, CDR2 FQNEAQ. The CDR3 loop spans 15 amino acids. The J segment lost 1 base and the V segment lost 5 bases, leaving 4 bases of the junction unmatched.

For this clone: Other DNA sequences within the sample encode an identical CDR3. The V gene is TRBV6-4, the J gene TRBJ2-2, with a tentative D call TRBD2 (6 bases). From germline, CDR1 is MRHNA and CDR2 SNTAGT. The V and J ends lost 4 bases and 4 bases respectively, with 7 bases between them. The CDR3 spans 13 residues. The CDR3 region has the DNA TGTGCCAGCAGTGCCGGGAGCACCGGGGAGCTGTTTTTT. Protein: CASSAGSTGELFF.

This CDR3 reads CASSPGSSNTEAFF. The CDR3 DNA reads TGCGCCAGCAGCCCCGGCAGTTCGAACACTGAAGCTTTCTTT. This chain joins TRBV4-3 and TRBJ1-1, with D unclear. The germline CDR1 and CDR2 sequences are LGHNA and YSLEER. The V end lost 4 bases, the J end lost 1 base, and 10 bases lay between the germline ends. CDR3 size: 14 residues.

This chain joins TRBV7-9 and TRBJ1-3, with no clear D. The CDR3 contains 15 residues. The germline CDR1 and CDR2 sequences are SEHNR and FQNEAQ (reference sequence). V was clipped by 0 bases and J by 2 bases, with 8 bases between them. The CDR3: CASSLAPGAGNTIYF. The DNA of the CDR3 is TGTGCCAGCAGCTTAGCCCCCGGGGCTGGAAACACCATATATTTT.

This chain links TRBV7-3 with TRBJ2-5; D possibly corresponds to TRBD1 (6 bases). There are 14 residues in the CDR3. Deletions cut 5 bases from V and 5 bases from J, with 15 bases between. CDR1 and CDR2 from the germline V gene are SGHTA and FQGTGA. The CDR3 DNA sequence: TGTGCCAGCAGCAAACAGGGTTCAGATGAGACCCAGTACTTC. It is translated as CASSKQGSDETQYF.

This chain connects TRBV27 to TRBJ1-4; D remains unclear. From germline, CDR1 is MNHEY and CDR2 SMNVEV (reference sequence). Trimming cost V 6 bases and J 7 bases, with 9 bases left between them. The CDR3 sequence is 12 residues long. The CDR3 is CASSQNREKLFF. Written as DNA, the CDR3 is TGTGCCAGCAGCCAGAACCGTGAAAAACTGTTTTTT.